A single T cell receptor beta chain is shown here with its context. The study drew participants aged about 18 to 89 years from 20 to 30 US areas. Participants' own reports of clinical history determined their cohort assignment. Cohort 3 recovered donors had two negative PCRs, clearance, or symptom resolution. This specimen comes from a study of blood T cell repertoires in COVID-19. Study information: The cDNA or gDNA used as material had been derived from T cells, B-cell-depleted T cells, or PBMCs.

TCRdb's table, derived via immunoSEQ multiplex PCR, lists solely in-frame clones and lacks some. The data show around 480,000 clones, roughly 90% seen once. Germline V gene lookup returns CDR1 SGHRS and CDR2 YFSETQ. V gave up 5 bases and J gave up 5 bases, with 11 bases separating them. The CDR3 contains 14 residues. This chain uses TRBV5-1 with TRBJ1-6; a possible D gene is TRBD1 (6 bases). Material for sequencing was PBMCs or T cells enriched from blood (not recorded which). The TCR sequence derives from a woman between 18 and 30 years old who had recovered from COVID-19. CDR3 region: CASRERTDNSPLHF. The CDR3 nucleotides are TGCGCCAGCAGGGAAAGGACAGATAATTCACCCCTCCACTTT.